This TCR beta chain stems from a study of blood T cells in healthy people across ages. Germline lookup yields CDR1 SGHRS and CDR2 YFSETQ. The CDR3 is 15 residues long. Using a J-beta primer mix together with a sample-barcoded 5' primer, a second PCR was run for roughly 6 to 11 cycles. TCRdb reprocessed the 5' RACE reads with MiXCR, giving one entry per CDR3 protein. The sample contains 750,000 to 1,000,000 distinct CDR3 sequences, just under 30% of which appear only once. This clonotype was counted only a few times. Its target is not known. The junction does not match germline at one end; this may be a read error. Study-wide results and limits: Investigators viewed diversity estimates from one million T cells as underestimates, the study reported. There were more naive CD4+ cells and higher diversity in long-lived donors than in aged donors.

The same data also went into a second study, on T cells of mothers and their children. That study reports: Reads obtained per mother exceeded 9 million TCR beta CDR3 reads, with roughly 3.1 million obtained per child. Slightly higher, non-significant overlap characterized related mother-child pairs relative to unrelated pairs.

The sequenced sample was blood. This receptor was identified in a middle-aged woman in good health. The rearrangement uses TRBV5-1 and TRBJ1-1; 7 nucleotides agree with TRBD1. The CDR3 nucleotides are TGTGCCAGCAGCTTGGGTAGAGGGGGCCTTACTGAAGCTTTCTTT. Translated, it gives CASSLGRGGLTEAFF.